The 26 T cell receptor beta chains in this list originate from one sample, sequenced in a study of cytomegalovirus exposure and HLA in healthy donors. 60 Vbeta and 13 Jbeta primers were used in PCR. The protocol was immunoSEQ multiplex PCR, while the TCRdb copy is restricted to in-frame clones and leaves out a portion. Among some 100,000 clones, 81% were seen once, and the ten largest hold over 2%. The sample taken for sequencing was PBMCs. Receptors originate from a young woman in good health and CMV-seronegative.

V gene TRBV30 combines with J gene TRBJ1-5; 9 bases line up with TRBD1. Germline V gene sequence: CDR1 GTSNPN, CDR2 SVGIG (reference sequence). J lost 5 bases, V lost 0 bases, and 2 bases had no gene match. This CDR3 is built from 14 residues. The CDR3 is CAWSVTGGYQPQHF. The DNA for the CDR3 is TGTGCCTGGAGTGTCACAGGGGGCTATCAGCCCCAGCATTTT.

The chain links TRBV18 to TRBJ2-5; 9 bases line up with TRBD1. Losses at the gene ends were 5 bases for V and 5 bases for J; bases not matched to a gene: 6. This CDR3 has 14 amino acids. Germline CDR1 KGHSH, CDR2 LQKENI. The CDR3, as DNA: TGTGCCAGCTCATCGACAGGGGGTGATGAGACCCAGTACTTC. Protein sequence: CASSSTGGDETQYF.

With regard to this clone: Compared with germline, one end of the junction differs, possibly owing to a read error. Other DNA sequences in the sample encode the same CDR3. The V and J genes are TRBV10-1 and TRBJ2-7, with 9 bases that match TRBD1. The length of the CDR3 is 14 residues. CDR1 is WNHNN, CDR2 SYGVQD, per germline (reference sequence). CDR3 amino acids: CASSEGTGTYEQYF. In DNA, the CDR3 is TGCGCCAGTAGTGAGGGGACAGGGACCTACGAGCAGTACTTC.

The sample holds one count of this clone. CDR3 DNA: TGCGCCAGCAGCGCCTCCTCTAGCGGGAGGGATGAGCAGTTCTTC. It yields the protein CASSASSSGRDEQFF. The rearrangement joins TRBV5-1 to TRBJ2-1; 12 bases fit TRBD2. Germline V gives CDR1 SGHRS, CDR2 YFSETQ. The CDR3 spans 15 residues. Trimming took 4 bases from V and 8 from J; bases not matched to a gene: 7. Using reference TRBV5-1 and TRBJ2-1 for the parts outside the CDR3, the full variable domain is KAGVTQTPRYLIKTRGQQVTLSCSPISGHRSVSWYQQTPGQGLQFLFEYFSETQRNKGNFPGRFSGRQFSNSRSEMNVSTLELGDSALYLCASSASSSGRDEQFFGPGTRLTVL.

The chain has TRBV19 and TRBJ1-1; TRBD1 matches 8 bases. V was clipped by 4 bases and J by 1 base; unmatched bases: 5. This CDR3 comprises 15 residues. Germline lookup yields CDR1 LNHDA and CDR2 SQIVND (reference sequence). The CDR3 region is CASSRQGRGNTEAFF. CDR3 coding DNA: TGTGCCAGTAGTAGACAGGGGAGGGGGAACACTGAAGCTTTCTTT.

The rearrangement uses TRBV19 and TRBJ1-2; weak D call: TRBD1 (6 bases). The V end was cut by 6 bases, the J end by 7 bases, with 21 bases between. Germline-derived CDR1 and CDR2 are LNHDA and SQIVND (reference sequence). The CDR3 totals 15 residues. The CDR3 DNA reads TGTGCCAGTAGGTTGGGGGTCGCAGCACAGGGTGGCTACACCTTC. Protein product: CASRLGVAAQGGYTF.

The rearrangement joins TRBV10-3 to TRBJ2-3; 9 bases line up with TRBD2. Germline CDR1 is ENHRY and CDR2 is SYGVKD. The V gene end was trimmed by 6 bases and the J gene end by 3 bases; junction bases not matched to a gene: 10. The CDR3 length is 16 residues. The CDR3 here is CAIRGYSGSLTDTQYF. CDR3 in DNA: TGTGCCATCAGGGGGTATAGCGGGAGCCTTACAGATACGCAGTATTTT.

The rearrangement uses TRBV6-1 and TRBJ2-1; 8 positions agree with TRBD2. Germline-derived CDR1 and CDR2 are MNHNS and SASEGT. The CDR3 extends over 17 amino acids. V shed 0 bases and J 0 bases; nucleotides not matched to a gene: 4. In DNA, the CDR3 is TGTGCCAGCAGTGAAGCGACGGGAGGGAGCTCCTACAATGAGCAGTTCTTC. This translates into CASSEATGGSSYNEQFF.

V gene TRBV5-1 combines with J gene TRBJ1-1, with D tentatively TRBD1 (6 bases). The CDR3 length is 15 residues. The germline V gene encodes CDR1 SGHRS and CDR2 YFSETQ. Trimming left V 2 bases short and J 0 bases short, with 11 bases between. CDR3 coding DNA: TGCGCCAGCAGCTTATTCGGACAGATGAACACTGAAGCTTTCTTT. Protein: CASSLFGQMNTEAFF.

The J gene is TRBJ2-6, the V gene TRBV19, with 10 bases matching TRBD1. The CDR3 spans 15 residues. After removal of 3 bases from V and 4 bases from J, the junction contained 0 bases not matched to a gene. The germline gives CDR1 LNHDA, CDR2 SQIVND (reference sequence). CDR3: CASSMGQGGANVLTF. CDR3 DNA sequence: TGTGCCAGTAGTATGGGACAGGGGGGGGCCAACGTCCTGACTTTC.

The V and J genes are TRBV9 and TRBJ1-3; D is unclear. The CDR3 runs 15 residues. CDR1 and CDR2 from the germline V gene are SGDLS and YYNGEE. The V end lost 3 bases, the J end lost 4 bases, and 14 bases lay between the germline ends. CDR3 sequence reads: CASSGKDSTGNTIYF. CDR3 nucleotides: TGTGCCAGCAGCGGAAAGGATAGCACCGGAAACACCATATATTTT.

The CDR3 here is CASRDRTGDSYEQYF. In DNA form, the CDR3 reads TGTGCCAGCAGAGACCGGACAGGGGACTCCTACGAGCAGTACTTC. The chain couples TRBV6-1 to TRBJ2-7, with 9 bases aligning to TRBD1. V gave up 6 bases and J gave up 0 bases; unmatched junction bases: 6. The CDR3 is 15 residues long. Germline lookup yields CDR1 MNHNS and CDR2 SASEGT.

The chain links TRBV27 to TRBJ2-7; D possibly corresponds to TRBD2 (6 bases). The ends were cut back, 7 bases at V and 1 base at J, with 14 bases in the middle. The CDR3 loop spans 14 amino acids. CDR1 is MNHEY and CDR2 is SMNVEV in the germline V gene (reference sequence). The CDR3 reads CASTQFGLSYEQYF. The CDR3 DNA is TGTGCCAGCACCCAGTTCGGACTATCCTACGAGCAGTACTTC.

The chain employs TRBV27 and TRBJ2-7, with 10 bases lining up with TRBD1. This CDR3 spans 14 amino acids. The J segment lost 2 bases and the V segment lost 2 bases, leaving 0 bases of the junction unmatched. Germline V CDR1 and CDR2: MNHEY, SMNVEV (reference sequence). CDR3 bases: TGTGCCAGCAGTTTAGGGACAGGGGCCTACGAGCAGTACTTC. Protein product: CASSLGTGAYEQYF.

This chain connects TRBV5-1 to TRBJ1-1; 7 bases map to TRBD1. Germline assignment: CDR1 SGHRS and CDR2 YFSETQ. Trimming took 3 bases from V and 0 from J; bases not matched to a gene: 14. The CDR3 consists of 18 residues. The CDR3 spells CASSSVRGYTDMNTEAFF. In nucleotides, the CDR3 is TGCGCCAGCAGCTCTGTCAGGGGGTACACGGACATGAACACTGAAGCTTTCTTT.

V is TRBV30 and J is TRBJ2-1; 14 nucleotides agree with TRBD2. Germline CDR1 GTSNPN, CDR2 SVGIG (reference sequence). CDR3 size: 17 residues. V was pared by 8 bases and J by 0 bases, with 9 bases of the junction left unmatched. As DNA, the CDR3 is TGTGCCCTACTGGGACTAGCGGGAGTCAGCTCCTACAATGAGCAGTTCTTC. Amino acids: CALLGLAGVSSYNEQFF.

The chain links TRBV11-2 to TRBJ1-6, with no clear D. V lost 6 bases to trimming and J lost 4 bases, with 10 bases between them. Germline CDR1 reads SGHAT; CDR2 reads FQNNGV. The CDR3 has 14 amino acids. CDR3 nucleotide sequence: TGTGCCAGCAGTAGAGCGGGGTATAATTCACCCCTCCACTTT. Its translation is CASSRAGYNSPLHF.

This sequence joins TRBV27 and TRBJ1-6; D is ambiguous. Per germline, CDR1 MNHEY and CDR2 SMNVEV (reference sequence). V lost 3 bases, J lost 12 bases, and 12 bases lay in between. This CDR3 contains 13 residues. In nucleotides, the CDR3 is TGTGCCAGCAGTTTGAGCTTCGGTAGACCCCTCCACTTT. Its protein product is CASSLSFGRPLHF.

V gene TRBV15 combines with J gene TRBJ1-4; maybe TRBD1 (6 bases). CDR3 length: 15 amino acids. Trimming took off 0 bases at V and 10 bases at J, with 15 bases between the two ends. Germline CDR1 LNHNV, CDR2 YYDKDF (reference sequence). CDR3 nucleotides: TGTGCCACCAGCAGAGATTCCGGGGGGGGGCGAAAACTGTTTTTT. This encodes CATSRDSGGGRKLFF.

The chain carries TRBV25-1 and TRBJ2-5, with D uncertain. This CDR3 has 12 residues. Germline assignment: CDR1 MGHDK and CDR2 SYGVNS. V lost 6 bases and J lost 5, with 10 bases in between. For the CDR3, the DNA is TGTGCCAGCAGAGACAATAAGGAGACCCAGTACTTC. Encoded protein: CASRDNKETQYF.

On this clone: Its ends do not fully match the called genes, so a read error is possible. The CDR3 coding sequence is TGTGCCAGCAGTAGGGACAGGGGCGGTCCTCTCTTC. Translated: CASSRDRGGPLF. The chain has TRBV6-1 and TRBJ1-2; TRBD1 matches at 10 bases. Per the germline V gene, CDR1 is MNHNS and CDR2 is SASEGT. The CDR3 sequence is 12 residues long.

The CDR3 DNA is TGTGCCAGCACAAAGAGCGGGACACGGCGGGAGACCCAGTACTTC. Protein product: CASTKSGTRRETQYF. The V call is TRBV25-1, the J call TRBJ2-5; perhaps TRBD2 as D (7 bases). V lost 7 bases and J lost 5, with 20 bases in between. The length of the CDR3 is 15 residues. Germline-derived CDR1 and CDR2 are MGHDK and SYGVNS.

V gene TRBV10-1 combines with J gene TRBJ2-4; D gene ambiguous. In germline, CDR1 is WNHNN, CDR2 SYGVQD (reference sequence). CDR3 length: 16 amino acids. The V end was cut by 2 bases, the J end by 0 bases, with 11 bases between. In nucleotides, the CDR3 is TGCGCCAGCAGTGAGAAATGCCTACTAGCCAAAAACATTCAGTACTTC. Amino acids: CASSEKCLLAKNIQYF.

The rearrangement joins TRBV29-1 to TRBJ2-1; 9 positions match TRBD1. With 7 bases clipped from V and 7 bases from J, the junction kept 11 bases outside the gene matches. This CDR3 has 14 residues. The germline gives CDR1 SQVTM, CDR2 ANQGSEA. This chain's CDR3 is CSAARGQGKNEQFF. CDR3 in DNA: TGCAGCGCAGCTCGGGGACAGGGAAAGAATGAGCAGTTCTTC.

V gene TRBV6-5 combines with J gene TRBJ2-2; tentatively, D is TRBD1 (6 bases). Germline values: CDR1 MNHEY, CDR2 SVGAGI. CDR3 length equals 15 residues. V was clipped by 2 bases and J by 3 bases, with 10 bases between them. The CDR3 sequence is CASSYGNRDTGELFF. In nucleotides, the CDR3 is TGTGCCAGCAGTTACGGGAACAGGGACACCGGGGAGCTGTTTTTT.

This sequence joins TRBV11-2 and TRBJ2-7, with D tentatively TRBD1 (6 bases). This CDR3 is 14 amino acids long. CDR1 SGHAT and CDR2 FQNNGV come from the germline V gene. V was trimmed by 1 base and J by 5 bases, leaving 12 bases between them. The CDR3 nucleotides read TGTGCCAGCAGCTTAGTTAGGACAGTGAACGAGCAGTACTTC. Translated: CASSLVRTVNEQYF. Supplemented by reference TRBV11-2 and TRBJ2-7, the full variable domain reads EAGVAQSPRYKIIEKRQSVAFWCNPISGHATLYWYQQILGQGPKLLIQFQNNGVVDDSQLPKDRFSAERLKGVDSTLKIQPAKLEDSAVYLCASSLVRTVNEQYFGPGTRLTVT.